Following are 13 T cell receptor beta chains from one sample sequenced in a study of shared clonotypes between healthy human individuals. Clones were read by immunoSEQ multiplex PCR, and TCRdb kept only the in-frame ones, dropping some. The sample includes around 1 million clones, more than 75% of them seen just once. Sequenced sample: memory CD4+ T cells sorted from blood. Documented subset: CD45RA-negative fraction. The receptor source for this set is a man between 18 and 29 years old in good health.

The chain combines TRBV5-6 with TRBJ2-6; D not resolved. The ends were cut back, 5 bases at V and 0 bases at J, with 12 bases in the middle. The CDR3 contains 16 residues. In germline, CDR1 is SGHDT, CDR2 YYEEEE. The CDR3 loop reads CASSPDLSSGANVLTF. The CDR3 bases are TGTGCCAGCAGTCCTGACCTATCCTCTGGGGCCAACGTCCTGACTTTC.

CDR3 sequence (DNA): TGTGCCAGCAGTTATCTCGAGAATGAAAAACTGTTTTTT. It specifies CASSYLENEKLFF. The rearrangement uses TRBV6-5 and TRBJ1-4; D gene ambiguous. CDR3 length: 13 residues. V lost 3 bases to trimming and J lost 5 bases, with 7 bases between them. The germline gives CDR1 MNHEY, CDR2 SVGAGI.

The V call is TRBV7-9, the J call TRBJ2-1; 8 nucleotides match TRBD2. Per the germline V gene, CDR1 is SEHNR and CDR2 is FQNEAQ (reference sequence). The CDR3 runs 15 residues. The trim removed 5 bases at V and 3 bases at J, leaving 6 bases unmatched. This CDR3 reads CASSVPGGGYNEQFF. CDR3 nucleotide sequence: TGTGCCAGCAGCGTCCCCGGGGGGGGCTACAATGAGCAGTTCTTC.

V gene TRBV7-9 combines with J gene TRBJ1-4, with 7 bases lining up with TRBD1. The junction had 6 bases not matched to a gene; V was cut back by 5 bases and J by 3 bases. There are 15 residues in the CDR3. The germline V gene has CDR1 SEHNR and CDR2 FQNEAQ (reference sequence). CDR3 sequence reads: CASSRSGQPNEKLFF. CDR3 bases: TGTGCCAGCAGCCGATCGGGACAGCCTAATGAAAAACTGTTTTTT.

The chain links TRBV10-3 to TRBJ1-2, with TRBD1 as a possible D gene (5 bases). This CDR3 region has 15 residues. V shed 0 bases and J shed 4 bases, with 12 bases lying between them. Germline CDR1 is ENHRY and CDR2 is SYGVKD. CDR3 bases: TGTGCCATCAGTGAGTCGATGGGGGAAGGCTATGGCTACACCTTC. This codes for CAISESMGEGYGYTF.

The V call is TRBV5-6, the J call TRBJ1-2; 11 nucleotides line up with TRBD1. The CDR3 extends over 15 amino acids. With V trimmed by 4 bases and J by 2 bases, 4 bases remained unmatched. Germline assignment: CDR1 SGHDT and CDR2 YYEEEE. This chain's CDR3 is CASSTGTGGNYGYTF. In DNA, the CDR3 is TGTGCCAGCAGCACAGGGACAGGGGGGAACTATGGCTACACCTTC.

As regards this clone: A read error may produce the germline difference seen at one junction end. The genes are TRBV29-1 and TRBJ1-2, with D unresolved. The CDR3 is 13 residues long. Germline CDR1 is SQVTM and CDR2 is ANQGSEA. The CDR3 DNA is TGCAGCGTTGAAGGCCCCCCTAGCGGGTGGAACCACTTC. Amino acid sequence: CSVEGPPSGWNHF.

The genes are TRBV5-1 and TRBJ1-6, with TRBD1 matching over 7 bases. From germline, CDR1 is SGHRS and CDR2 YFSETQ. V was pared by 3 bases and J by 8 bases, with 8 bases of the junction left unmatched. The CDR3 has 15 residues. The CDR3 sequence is CASSWSGTDYSPLHF. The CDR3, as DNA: TGCGCCAGCAGCTGGTCCGGGACAGATTATTCACCCCTCCACTTT.

DNA for the CDR3: TGTGCCAGCAGCCAAGAACAGGAGGGGAGCTACACCTTC. Its translation: CASSQEQEGSYTF. The genes are TRBV7-9 and TRBJ1-2, with TRBD1 as a possible D gene (5 bases). Deletions cut 5 bases from V and 9 bases from J, with 16 bases between. The CDR3 is made up of 13 amino acids. Germline V gene sequence: CDR1 SEHNR, CDR2 FQNEAQ (reference sequence).

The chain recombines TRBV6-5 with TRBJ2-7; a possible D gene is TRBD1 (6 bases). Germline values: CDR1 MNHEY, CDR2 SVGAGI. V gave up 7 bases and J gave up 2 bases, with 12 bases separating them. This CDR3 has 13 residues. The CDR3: CASIRGGTYEQYF. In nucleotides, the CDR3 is TGTGCCAGCATCCGAGGGGGAACCTACGAGCAGTACTTC.

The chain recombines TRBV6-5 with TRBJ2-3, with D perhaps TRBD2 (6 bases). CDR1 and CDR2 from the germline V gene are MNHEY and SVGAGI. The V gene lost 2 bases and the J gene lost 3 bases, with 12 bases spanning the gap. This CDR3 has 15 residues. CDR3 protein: CASSYGGRWTDTQYF. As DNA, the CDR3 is TGTGCCAGCAGTTACGGTGGGAGGTGGACAGATACGCAGTATTTT.

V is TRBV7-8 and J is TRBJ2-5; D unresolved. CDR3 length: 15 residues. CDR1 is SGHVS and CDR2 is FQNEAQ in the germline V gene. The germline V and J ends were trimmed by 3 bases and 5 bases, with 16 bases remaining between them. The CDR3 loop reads CASSFSWGSRETQYF. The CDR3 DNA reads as TGTGCCAGCAGCTTCTCTTGGGGTTCAAGGGAGACCCAGTACTTC.

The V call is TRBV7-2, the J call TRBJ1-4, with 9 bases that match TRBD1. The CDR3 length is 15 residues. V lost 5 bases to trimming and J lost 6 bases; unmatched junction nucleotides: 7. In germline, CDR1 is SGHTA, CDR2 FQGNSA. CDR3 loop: CASSLLGQGDEKLFF. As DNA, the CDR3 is TGTGCCAGCAGCCTCCTGGGACAGGGCGATGAAAAACTGTTTTTT.